These 21 T cell receptor beta chains came from one sample sequenced in a study of blood T cell repertoires in COVID-19. Measured with immunoSEQ multiplex PCR; TCRdb has only the in-frame clones, and not every one. Of 180,000 or so clones in the sample, about four fifths were seen once. The material sequenced was PBMCs or T cells enriched from blood (not recorded which). The receptors stem from a man aged 45-65 years who had recovered from COVID-19.

This chain joins TRBV7-9 and TRBJ1-6, with TRBD1 matching 7 bases. Looked up from germline, CDR1 is SEHNR and CDR2 is FQNEAQ (reference sequence). The CDR3 is 14 amino acids. V lost 7 bases to trimming and J lost 7 bases; unmatched junction nucleotides: 7. The CDR3 loop is CASTLPGGNSPLHF. In nucleotides, the CDR3 is TGTGCCAGCACCCTCCCAGGGGGAAATTCACCCCTCCACTTT.

V usage is TRBV2 and J usage is TRBJ2-3; D might be TRBD2 (5 bases). Germline V gives CDR1 SNHLY, CDR2 FYNNEI. There are 12 residues in the CDR3. The CDR3 DNA reads TGTGCTGCGGGCGCCCAGCGGGATACGCAGTATTTT. It specifies CAAGAQRDTQYF.

The chain combines TRBV7-3 with TRBJ1-3; tentatively, D is TRBD1 (6 bases). Germline V gene lookup returns CDR1 SGHTA and CDR2 FQGTGA. CDR3 length: 16 residues. V lost 2 bases, J lost 1 base, and 12 bases lay in between. The CDR3 is CASSLVPGQSGNTIYF. The CDR3 coding sequence is TGTGCCAGCAGCTTAGTCCCCGGACAGTCTGGAAACACCATATATTTT.

A note on this clone: At the DNA level, this CDR3 is encoded by other sequences in the same sample as well. The chain recombines TRBV6-1 with TRBJ1-1, with 7 bases aligning to TRBD1. After removal of 1 base from V and 5 bases from J, the junction contained 4 bases not matched to a gene. This CDR3 region has 14 residues. CDR1 MNHNS and CDR2 SASEGT come from the germline V gene. CDR3 in DNA: TGTGCCAGCAGTGAAGGAGGGGGCAGAACTGAAGCTTTCTTT. Protein sequence: CASSEGGGRTEAFF.

The chain recombines TRBV19 with TRBJ2-5, with D perhaps matching TRBD2 (7 bases). V lost 4 bases, J lost 2 bases, and 14 bases lay in between. The CDR3 is 15 residues long. Germline assignment: CDR1 LNHDA and CDR2 SQIVND (reference sequence). The CDR3 is CASSKGGANQETQYF. The CDR3 DNA sequence: TGTGCCAGTAGTAAGGGGGGGGCAAATCAAGAGACCCAGTACTTC.

The chain recombines TRBV10-3 with TRBJ2-3, with a tentative D call TRBD1 (6 bases). This CDR3 has 15 amino acids. In germline, CDR1 is ENHRY, CDR2 SYGVKD. V was shortened by 0 bases and J by 7 bases, with 14 bases between the two germline ends. The CDR3 sequence: CAISESTWDTNTQYF. CDR3 nucleotide sequence: TGTGCCATCAGTGAGTCGACGTGGGACACTAATACGCAGTATTTT.

V and J are TRBV5-6 and TRBJ1-6, with TRBD1 as a possible D gene (5 bases). The ends were cut back, 1 base at V and 6 bases at J, with 11 bases in the middle. The germline V gene encodes CDR1 SGHDT and CDR2 YYEEEE. The CDR3 extends over 15 amino acids. The CDR3 bases are TGTGCCAGCAGCTTGAAACAGGTACCTAATTCACCCCTCCACTTT. Translated, it gives CASSLKQVPNSPLHF.

The chain links TRBV6-6 to TRBJ2-3; no definite D call. V lost 8 bases and J lost 2, with 11 bases in between. Germline CDR1 is MNHNY and CDR2 is SVGAGI (reference sequence). This CDR3 is built from 13 residues. In DNA, the CDR3 is TGTGCCAGCCATGAGCCCCTCACAGATACGCAGTATTTT. Amino acids: CASHEPLTDTQYF.

The genes are TRBV5-1 and TRBJ1-6; D is unclear. The V and J ends lost 4 bases and 9 bases respectively, with 11 bases between them. The CDR3 is 13 residues long. Looked up from germline, CDR1 is SGHRS and CDR2 is YFSETQ. Written as DNA, the CDR3 is TGCGCCAGCAGCCCGGAGCCCCCTTCACCCCTCCACTTT. This encodes CASSPEPPSPLHF.

J is TRBJ1-1 and V is TRBV6-5; a possible D gene is TRBD1 (6 bases). Per germline, CDR1 MNHEY and CDR2 SVGAGI. V shed 8 bases and J shed 8 bases, with 18 bases lying between them. This CDR3 is built from 13 residues. The CDR3 here is CASWSWGGPEAFF. CDR3 sequence (DNA): TGTGCCAGCTGGTCGTGGGGGGGGCCCGAAGCTTTCTTT.

This clone came up a few times. J is TRBJ2-7 and V is TRBV28, with TRBD2 as a possible D gene (6 bases). V was pared by 8 bases and J by 5 bases, with 13 bases between. CDR1 is MDHEN and CDR2 is SYDVKM in the germline V gene. The CDR3 length is 12 residues. The CDR3 reads CASLGGGDEQYF. The CDR3 DNA is TGTGCCAGCTTGGGCGGCGGGGACGAGCAGTACTTC.

V is TRBV28 and J is TRBJ2-5, with TRBD1 identical over 8 bases. This CDR3 has 14 residues. Germline V gene sequence: CDR1 MDHEN, CDR2 SYDVKM. V trimming: 8 bases; J trimming: 5 bases; junction bases outside the gene matches: 10. CDR3 sequence: CASYPPGGAETQYF. The CDR3 nucleotides are TGTGCCAGCTACCCCCCAGGGGGCGCGGAGACCCAGTACTTC.

The rearrangement links TRBV3-1 (or the pseudogene TRBV3-2) to TRBJ1-6, with 8 bases matching TRBD1. The V gene end was trimmed by 4 bases and the J gene end by 7 bases; junction bases not matched to a gene: 6. The germline gives CDR1 LGHDT, CDR2 YNNKEL (reference sequence). The CDR3 spans 15 residues. The chain's CDR3 is CASSPSGGPNSPLHF. In DNA form, the CDR3 reads TGTGCCAGCAGCCCTTCAGGGGGCCCCAATTCACCCCTCCACTTT.

The chain has TRBV5-1 and TRBJ1-1; 9 bases are shared with TRBD1. J gave up 0 bases and V 7 bases, and 4 bases lay outside the gene matches. Germline values: CDR1 SGHRS, CDR2 YFSETQ. This CDR3 region has 14 residues. The CDR3 nucleotides read TGCGCCAGCGGGACAGGGAACATGAACACTGAAGCTTTCTTT. Protein product: CASGTGNMNTEAFF.

This clone came up once. This sequence joins TRBV5-1 and TRBJ2-7, with D maybe TRBD1 (6 bases). Per the germline V gene, CDR1 is SGHRS and CDR2 is YFSETQ. The CDR3 totals 15 residues. Trimming shortened V by 2 bases and J by 9 bases, and 21 bases separated the two germline ends. The CDR3 spells CASSLDARTGFRQYF. CDR3 DNA sequence: TGCGCCAGCAGCTTAGACGCCCGAACAGGGTTTAGGCAGTACTTC.

V usage is TRBV2 and J usage is TRBJ2-1; possibly TRBD1 for D (6 bases). Germline V gives CDR1 SNHLY, CDR2 FYNNEI. The V end lost 6 bases, the J end lost 0 bases, and 12 bases lay between the germline ends. This CDR3 contains 15 residues. The CDR3 DNA sequence: TGTGCCAGCAGCCTGACAGGTAGCTCCTACAATGAGCAGTTCTTC. The encoded protein is CASSLTGSSYNEQFF.

This chain connects TRBV7-3 to TRBJ2-1, with TRBD2 as a possible D gene (6 bases). CDR1 and CDR2 (germline): SGHTA, FQGTGA. The CDR3 length is 15 residues. Trimming stripped 5 bases from V and 0 bases from J, with 11 bases between. Written as DNA, the CDR3 is TGTGCCAGCAGCGATAGCGGTTACTCCTACAATGAGCAGTTCTTC. This translates into CASSDSGYSYNEQFF.

The rearrangement links TRBV6-5 to TRBJ1-5; weak D call: TRBD1 (5 bases). The CDR3 extends over 15 amino acids. Germline CDR1 reads MNHEY; CDR2 reads SVGAGI. Trimming pared 6 bases from V and 4 bases from J, leaving 16 bases between. CDR3 sequence: CASSTGLTGNQPQHF. CDR3 coding DNA: TGTGCCAGCAGCACGGGACTGACGGGTAATCAGCCCCAGCATTTT.

The chain has TRBV9 and TRBJ2-1, with 9 bases lining up with TRBD1. V gave up 0 bases and J gave up 7 bases; unmatched junction bases: 11. CDR1 is SGDLS and CDR2 is YYNGEE in the germline V gene. The length of the CDR3 is 17 residues. Here the CDR3 DNA reads TGTGCCAGCAGCGTAGCTTTCGACAGGGGGTGGGGAAATGAGCAGTTCTTC. It codes for CASSVAFDRGWGNEQFF.

J is TRBJ1-1 and V is TRBV2; TRBD1 matches at 8 bases. The CDR3 extends over 14 amino acids. Germline V gene sequence: CDR1 SNHLY, CDR2 FYNNEI. The V gene end was trimmed by 2 bases and the J gene end by 4 bases; junction bases not matched to a gene: 3. Written as DNA, the CDR3 is TGTGCCAGCAGTGAACTACAGGGGGGCACTGAAGCTTTCTTT. Encoded protein: CASSELQGGTEAFF.

The V gene is TRBV10-3, the J gene TRBJ2-2; perhaps TRBD1 as D (5 bases). This CDR3 comprises 13 residues. Germline V gene data show CDR1 as ENHRY and CDR2 as SYGVKD. V was cut by 7 bases and J by 2 bases, with 8 bases left in between. DNA for the CDR3: TGTGCCATCAAAGGGGCCAACACCGGGGAGCTGTTTTTT. Encoded protein: CAIKGANTGELFF.